This T cell receptor beta chain was retrieved from a study of blood T cells in healthy people across ages. Study-wide results and limits: Whereas aged donors had fewer naive CD4+ cells, long-lived donors had more of them and higher diversity.

The V and J ends lost 8 bases and 3 bases respectively, with 7 bases between them. The CDR3 runs 11 residues. CDR1 and CDR2 (germline): SEHNR, FQNEAQ (reference sequence). This clonotype has more than one count but fewer than ten. Its antigen is undetermined. Through a sample-barcoded 5' primer and a J-beta primer mix, a second PCR was run for 7 to 11 cycles. TCRdb recomputed calls from the 5' RACE reads with MiXCR, one row per CDR3 protein. The sample records around 800,000 distinct CDR3 sequences, 20% to 30% being singletons. These data also featured in a second study, about T cells of mothers and their children. That publication notes: Persisting microchimeric T cell clones went undetected.

The chain has TRBV7-9 and TRBJ2-5; D is undetermined. Sequences were obtained from blood. This receptor was taken from a boy aged 5 to 17 in good health. As DNA, the CDR3 is TGTGCCAGCGCGGCGAAAGAGACCCAGTACTTC. It encodes CASAAKETQYF.